The 6 T cell receptor beta chains given below trace back to one sample, sequenced in a study of T cells after yellow fever vaccination. TCRdb recomputed calls from the 5' RACE reads with MiXCR, one row per CDR3 protein. The sample contains some 110,000 distinct CDR3 sequences, 6.5% to 9% of which appear only once. The sequencing here drew on CD8+ T cells sorted from PBMCs, taken 45 days after the yellow fever booster vaccination. The receptors shown here come from a man aged 30 to 39 who received the YFV17D yellow fever vaccine.

The chain has TRBV13 and TRBJ1-1; 12 bases agree with TRBD1. V was clipped by 5 bases and J by 4 bases; unmatched bases: 5. Germline CDR1 and CDR2: PRHDT and FYEKMQ (reference sequence). There are 15 residues in the CDR3. The CDR3, as DNA: TGTGCCAGCAGCGAGGGACAGGGGGCGGGCACTGAAGCTTTCTTT. It encodes CASSEGQGAGTEAFF.

In its sample, this clonotype was seen many times. The rearrangement uses TRBV20-1 and TRBJ2-1; TRBD2 matches at 8 bases. The junction had 5 bases not matched to a gene; V was cut back by 4 bases and J by 6 bases. Germline V gene sequence: CDR1 DFQATT, CDR2 SNEGSKA (reference sequence). The length of the CDR3 is 13 residues. CDR3 sequence reads: CSAMGTSVNEQFF. The CDR3, as DNA: TGCAGTGCTATGGGGACTAGTGTCAATGAGCAGTTCTTC.

This clonotype was counted many times. This chain uses TRBV7-9 with TRBJ2-3; D not resolved. The CDR3 has 12 residues. The V gene's germline CDR1 is SEHNR and CDR2 FQNEAQ (reference sequence). V was pared by 5 bases and J by 4 bases, with 7 bases between. The CDR3 nucleotides read TGTGCCAGCAGCCAGACGCCAGATACGCAGTATTTT. Amino acids: CASSQTPDTQYF.

This clonotype appeared a few times. The DNA of the CDR3 is TGTGCCAGCAGCCAAGATAGGGGGGGTCTGGCCTACGAGCAGTACTTC. It specifies CASSQDRGGLAYEQYF. The chain recombines TRBV4-2 with TRBJ2-7, with TRBD2 as a possible D gene (7 bases). Trimming shortened V by 0 bases and J by 2 bases, and 14 bases separated the two germline ends. Germline V gene data show CDR1 as LGHNA and CDR2 as YNFKEQ. The CDR3 has 16 residues.

This clonotype was seen repeatedly, ten times or more. The V gene is TRBV2, the J gene TRBJ1-5; the D is unclear. CDR1 SNHLY and CDR2 FYNNEI come from the germline V gene. The V gene lost 2 bases and the J gene lost 7 bases, with 12 bases spanning the gap. The CDR3 runs 14 residues. CDR3 DNA sequence: TGTGCCAGCAGTGAATCTCCGGTACGACAGCCCCAGCATTTT. Translating it yields CASSESPVRQPQHF.

This chain links TRBV29-1 with TRBJ2-2; D ambiguous. V gave up 5 bases and J gave up 4 bases, with 11 bases separating them. This CDR3 region has 13 residues. CDR1 SQVTM and CDR2 ANQGSEA come from the germline V gene. CDR3: CSVKVLGTGELFF. CDR3 sequence (DNA): TGCAGCGTTAAGGTTCTGGGCACCGGGGAGCTGTTTTTT.